The rows below give T cell receptor beta chains drawn from one sample of a study of blood T cell repertoires in COVID-19. Only in-frame clones appear in the TCRdb table, and some are missing; sequencing was by immunoSEQ multiplex PCR. The table includes 84,000 or so clones, 80% detected once. Sequenced material: peripheral blood. These TCRs come from a middle-aged woman with active or convalescent COVID-19. Both conserved end residues are part of each CDR3. D genes are given only for firm matches. A row's size may be missing; if present it is once, few, many or a size class.

j_call | clone_size | v_call | d_call | cdr3_nt | cdr3_aa
TRBJ2-1 | NA | TRBV6-5 | NA | TGTGCCAGCAATGGGGGGAGCAAATCCTACAATGAGCAGTTCTTC | CASNGGSKSYNEQFF
TRBJ2-2 | few | TRBV18 | NA | TGTGCCAGCTCACCACTAGCGGTTGGCACCGGGGAGCTGTTTTTT | CASSPLAVGTGELFF
TRBJ1-1 | NA | TRBV4-3 | TRBD1 | TGCGCCAGCAGCCAAGGGGCGGACAGGTCGGCGACTGAAGCTTTCTTT | CASSQGADRSATEAFF
TRBJ1-1 | NA | TRBV5-4 | TRBD1 | TGTGCCAGCAGCTTTCCCGGGTCCCCGGGACAGGAAGCTTTCTTT | CASSFPGSPGQEAFF
TRBJ1-5 | NA | TRBV3-1/TRBV3-2 | NA | TGTGCCAGCAGCCAATTAAGCAATCAGCCCCAGCATTTT | CASSQLSNQPQHF
TRBJ2-1 | NA | TRBV7-9 | TRBD2 | TGTGCCAGCAGCTTACTAGCGGTGTACAATGAGCAGTTCTTC | CASSLLAVYNEQFF
TRBJ2-5 | NA | TRBV6-2/TRBV6-3 | NA | TGTGCCAGCAGTTATGATTTCGGTATCGAGACCCAGTACTTC | CASSYDFGIETQYF
TRBJ2-2 | NA | TRBV30 | NA | TGTGCCTGGTCGGGGGACAACACCGGGGAGCTGTTTTTT | CAWSGDNTGELFF
TRBJ2-2 | few | TRBV9 | TRBD1 | TGTGCCAGCAGCGTCTGGGACAGGGCGGCCGGGGAGCTGTTTTTT | CASSVWDRAAGELFF
TRBJ1-1 | NA | TRBV6-2/TRBV6-3 | TRBD1 | TGTGCCAGCAGTTCGACAGGGGACACTGAAGCTTTCTTT | CASSSTGDTEAFF
TRBJ1-3 | NA | TRBV28 | NA | TGTGCCAGCAGTTTATCCCAGGGGATGGGAAACACCATATATTTT | CASSLSQGMGNTIYF
TRBJ2-1 | few | TRBV7-3 | NA | TGTGCCAGCAGCTTAATGCCTTCGGGTGCTCTAGCCTACAATGAGCAGTTCTTC | CASSLMPSGALAYNEQFF
TRBJ2-7 | NA | TRBV12-3/TRBV12-4 | TRBD1 | TGTGCCAGCAGGGGACAGGGTTCCCACGAGCAGTACTTC | CASRGQGSHEQYF
TRBJ2-5 | NA | TRBV6-2/TRBV6-3 | TRBD1 | TGTGCCAGCAGCCAAGCCGGGACAGGGGGAGAGACCCAGTACTTC | CASSQAGTGGETQYF
TRBJ2-2 | NA | TRBV19 | TRBD1 | TGTGCCAGTAGTATAGACATGACAGGGGGGAACACCGGGGAGCTGTTTTTT | CASSIDMTGGNTGELFF
TRBJ1-2 | NA | TRBV28 | TRBD1 | TGTGCCAGCAGTGGGACAGGACTGTTCGGTGGCTACACCTTC | CASSGTGLFGGYTF
TRBJ1-5 | NA | TRBV28 | TRBD1 | TGTGCCAGCAGTGCTTTAGGGACAGGGGGGCTTAATCAGCCCCAGCATTTT | CASSALGTGGLNQPQHF
TRBJ2-7 | NA | TRBV4-1 | NA | TGCGCCAGCAGCGAATTCCTAGCGTTGGAAGGCCTTTACGAGCAGTACTTC | CASSEFLALEGLYEQYF
TRBJ2-3 | NA | TRBV29-1 | TRBD2 | TGCAGCGTTCGGCGCGGGGGGGCCCCTAGCACAGATACGCAGTATTTT | CSVRRGGAPSTDTQYF
TRBJ1-2 | NA | TRBV15 | TRBD1 | TGTGCCACCAGCGGACAGGGGATCGGCTACACCTTC | CATSGQGIGYTF
TRBJ2-1 | NA | TRBV14 | TRBD1 | TGTGCCAGCAGCCTTCTGACAGGGTCCAATGAGCAGTTCTTC | CASSLLTGSNEQFF
TRBJ1-5 | NA | TRBV27 | TRBD1 | TGTGCCAGCAGTGACAGGGACAGCAATCAGCCCCAGCATTTT | CASSDRDSNQPQHF
TRBJ2-7 | NA | TRBV2 | NA | TGTGCCAGCCAGCGGGTCGCCTCCTACGAGCAGTACTTC | CASQRVASYEQYF
TRBJ2-7 | NA | TRBV7-2 | TRBD2 | TGTGCCAGCAGCTTTACGGGACTAGCGGGAGAGTACTACGAGCAGTACTTC | CASSFTGLAGEYYEQYF
TRBJ2-7 | NA | TRBV5-4 | NA | TGTGCCAGCAGCTTAGGAGGGGTGATTCCCACCTCCTACGAGCAGTACTTC | CASSLGGVIPTSYEQYF
TRBJ2-3 | NA | TRBV28 | TRBD2 | TGTGCCAGCAGCCCGGGACTAGCAACAGATACGCAGTATTTT | CASSPGLATDTQYF
TRBJ2-1 | NA | TRBV5-1 | TRBD2 | TGCGCCAGCAGCTTACCGGGACTAGGGACATACAATGAGCAGTTCTTC | CASSLPGLGTYNEQFF
TRBJ1-1 | NA | TRBV11-3 | NA | TGTGCCAGCAGCTTAGCGGAGGGAACTGAAGCTTTCTTT | CASSLAEGTEAFF
TRBJ2-7 | NA | TRBV4-3 | TRBD2 | TGCGCCAGCAGCCAAGATCGGGCACTAGCGGCCCGCTCCTACGAGCAGTACTTC | CASSQDRALAARSYEQYF
TRBJ1-5 | NA | TRBV28 | TRBD1 | TGTGCCAGCAGTCCGGGAGGACAGGGGGCTTATCAGCCCCAGCATTTT | CASSPGGQGAYQPQHF
TRBJ1-2 | NA | TRBV5-1 | NA | TGCGCCAGCAGCTTGGGCGCAGGCGGCTACACCTTC | CASSLGAGGYTF
TRBJ2-7 | few | TRBV19 | TRBD2 | TGTGCCAGTAGTATTGATATAGCGGGCACCTACGAGCAGTACTTC | CASSIDIAGTYEQYF
TRBJ1-2 | NA | TRBV28 | TRBD1 | TGTGCCAGCAGCCCGGGACAGGATTATGGCTACACCTTC | CASSPGQDYGYTF
TRBJ2-3 | NA | TRBV6-1 | TRBD2 | TGTGCCAGCAGTCCTCTAGCGGGACTCACAGATACGCAGTATTTT | CASSPLAGLTDTQYF
TRBJ2-3 | NA | TRBV7-2 | NA | TGTGCCAGCAGCTTAGGCTTGGGGCCCTGGGGAGATACGCAGTATTTT | CASSLGLGPWGDTQYF
TRBJ2-2 | few | TRBV24-1 | NA | TGTGCCACCGGAGCAGGGATCACCGGGGAGCTGTTTTTT | CATGAGITGELFF
TRBJ2-4 | few | TRBV7-9 | NA | TGTGCCAGCAGCTTAGGCCGGGGGGCCAAAAACATTCAGTACTTC | CASSLGRGAKNIQYF
TRBJ1-4 | NA | TRBV7-4 | NA | TGTGCCAGCAGCCCTGAAGACGGAGGTAATGAAAAACTGTTTTTT | CASSPEDGGNEKLFF
TRBJ1-1 | few | TRBV30 | TRBD1 | TGTGCCTGGGCGGGACAGGGGAACACTGAAGCTTTCTTT | CAWAGQGNTEAFF
TRBJ2-5 | NA | TRBV11-2 | NA | TGTGCCAGCAGCTTCGGACAACAAGAGACCCAGTACTTC | CASSFGQQETQYF
TRBJ2-7 | NA | TRBV5-1 | NA | TGCGCCAACCGTCAGTACGAGCAGTACTTC | CANRQYEQYF
TRBJ1-6 | NA | TRBV5-6 | TRBD1 | TGTGCCAGCAGCTTACAGGGGAGCTCACCCCTCCACTTT | CASSLQGSSPLHF